These 29 T cell receptor beta chains came from one sample sequenced in a study of blood T cells in healthy people across ages. Combining a sample-barcoded 5' primer with a J-beta primer mix, a second PCR ran for roughly 7 to 12 cycles. MiXCR, applied by TCRdb to the 5' RACE reads, yields one record per CDR3 protein. The table lists around 600,000 distinct CDR3 sequences, around 48% of them singletons. The sample consisted of blood. These receptors all come from a man older than 75 in good health.

The V and J genes are TRBV6-4 and TRBJ2-4; 13 nucleotides match TRBD2. This CDR3 region has 17 residues. The V gene's germline CDR1 is MRHNA and CDR2 SNTAGT. The V and J ends lost 7 bases and 7 bases, in that order; junction bases with no gene match: 13. The CDR3 DNA reads as TGTGCCAGCAACATTAGGACTAGCGGGAGCTGGGGGAACATTCAGTACTTC. Its protein is CASNIRTSGSWGNIQYF.

This clonotype has at least ten counts. V gene TRBV6-6 combines with J gene TRBJ2-1, with 10 bases that match TRBD2. The junction had 12 bases not matched to a gene; V was cut back by 6 bases and J by 7 bases. Germline loops: CDR1 MNHNY, CDR2 SVGAGI (reference sequence). CDR3 length equals 16 residues. The CDR3: CASRSLKAGGRNEQFF. CDR3 sequence (DNA): TGTGCCAGCAGGTCCCTTAAAGCGGGAGGGAGGAATGAGCAGTTCTTC.

The genes are TRBV2 and TRBJ2-7, with 7 bases lining up with TRBD2. V was pared by 6 bases and J by 0 bases, with 5 bases of the junction left unmatched. Germline CDR1 reads SNHLY; CDR2 reads FYNNEI. The CDR3 contains 14 residues. The CDR3 nucleotides are TGTGCCAGCAGAACTAGCGCCAACTCCTACGAGCAGTACTTC. It specifies CASRTSANSYEQYF.

In its sample, this clonotype was seen a few times. The J gene is TRBJ2-6, the V gene TRBV3-1; no clear D. V lost 0 bases and J lost 1, with 10 bases in between. The CDR3 extends over 17 amino acids. Germline CDR1 LGHDT, CDR2 YNNKEL (reference sequence). In DNA form, the CDR3 reads TGTGCCAGCAGCCAAGATCCTCGGGCATCTGGGGCCAACGTCCTGACTTTC. It is translated as CASSQDPRASGANVLTF.

The chain has TRBV25-1 and TRBJ1-1; TRBD1 agrees at 9 bases. This CDR3 region has 17 residues. The germline gives CDR1 MGHDK, CDR2 SYGVNS. The V and J ends lost 0 bases and 5 bases, in that order; junction bases with no gene match: 10. The CDR3 DNA reads as TGTGCCAGCAGTGAATATCCCGGGACAGGGCTAAAGACTGAAGCTTTCTTT. Translation: CASSEYPGTGLKTEAFF. The complete variable domain, with remaining parts taken from reference TRBV25-1 and TRBJ1-1, reads EADIYQTPRYLVIGTGKKITLECSQTMGHDKMYWYQQDPGMELHLIHYSYGVNSTEKGDLSSESTVSRIRTEHFPLTLESARPSHTSQYLCASSEYPGTGLKTEAFFGQGTRLTVV.

The chain carries TRBV6-5 and TRBJ1-2; 9 bases are a match to TRBD1. Trimming cost V 2 bases and J 7 bases; bases outside gene matches: 5. The V gene's germline CDR1 is MNHEY and CDR2 SVGAGI. The CDR3 extends over 14 amino acids. CDR3 region: CASSYDRGIGGYTF. CDR3 DNA sequence: TGTGCCAGCAGTTACGACAGGGGGATAGGTGGCTACACCTTC.

This clonotype was found once. This sequence joins TRBV10-1 and TRBJ2-5; tentative D call: TRBD2 (5 bases). Germline-derived CDR1 and CDR2 are WNHNN and SYGVQD (reference sequence). The CDR3 has 13 residues. V gave up 6 bases and J gave up 5 bases, with 13 bases separating them. CDR3 DNA: TGCGCCAGCAGCTCGTCGGGGTACGAGACCCAGTACTTC. Protein: CASSSSGYETQYF.

The rearrangement links TRBV20-1 to TRBJ1-1, with D unclear. This CDR3 comprises 12 residues. Per germline, CDR1 DFQATT and CDR2 SNEGSKA (reference sequence). The CDR3, as DNA: TGCAGGGGAGACCGGGGGAACACTGAAGCTTTCTTT. Residues: CRGDRGNTEAFF.

The chain combines TRBV7-9 with TRBJ1-4; D is ambiguous. Trimming cost V 3 bases and J 0 bases, with 5 bases left between them. The CDR3 runs 14 residues. The germline CDR1 and CDR2 sequences are SEHNR and FQNEAQ (reference sequence). CDR3 residues: CASSFWSTNEKLFF. The CDR3 DNA follows: TGTGCCAGCAGCTTCTGGTCAACTAATGAAAAACTGTTTTTT.

Notes on this clonotype: Sequence at one end of the junction differs from germline and may be a read error. In nucleotides, the CDR3 is TGTACCAGCAGTTACGGGGCAGAGAATCAGCCCCAGCATTTT. Translation: CTSSYGAENQPQHF. V usage is TRBV6-5 and J usage is TRBJ1-5; possible D gene TRBD1, 5 bases. The germline V gene has CDR1 MNHEY and CDR2 SVGAGI. The CDR3 runs to 14 residues.

This clonotype showed up just once. The rearrangement links TRBV29-1 to TRBJ2-5, with D perhaps being TRBD1 or TRBD2 (6 bases each). The CDR3 has 14 amino acids. The germline V and J ends were trimmed by 6 bases and 7 bases, with 21 bases remaining between them. The germline gives CDR1 SQVTM, CDR2 ANQGSEA. The CDR3 is CSVEGTSARGTQYF. For the CDR3, the DNA is TGCAGCGTGGAGGGGACATCGGCAAGAGGGACCCAGTACTTC. Variable domain in full (rest from reference TRBV29-1 and TRBJ2-5): SAVISQKPSRDICQRGTSLTIQCQVDSQVTMMFWYRQQPGQSLTLIATANQGSEATYESGFVIDKFPISRPNLTFSTLTVSNMSPEDSSIYLCSVEGTSARGTQYFGPGTRLLVL.

The chain is built from TRBV3-1 and TRBJ2-5; TRBD2 is a possible D gene (6 bases). CDR1 is LGHDT and CDR2 is YNNKEL in the germline V gene (reference sequence). V was cut by 1 base and J by 11 bases, with 11 bases left in between. This CDR3 has 12 amino acids. The CDR3: CASSQVTGLQYF. The CDR3 coding sequence is TGTGCCAGCAGCCAAGTCACGGGACTGCAGTACTTC.

This chain uses TRBV10-3 with TRBJ1-2; D gene uncertain. V lost 7 bases to trimming and J lost 8 bases, with 14 bases between them. Germline V gives CDR1 ENHRY, CDR2 SYGVKD. The CDR3 contains 12 residues. The CDR3 spells CAIKEKDLGYTF. CDR3 bases: TGTGCCATCAAGGAAAAGGATCTCGGCTACACCTTC.

This clonotype was counted at least ten times. The V call is TRBV6-6, the J call TRBJ2-7; either TRBD1 or TRBD2 may supply D (5 bases each). V shed 2 bases and J shed 2 bases, with 13 bases lying between them. The CDR3 is 15 amino acids. CDR1 is MNHNY and CDR2 is SVGAGI in the germline V gene (reference sequence). CDR3 loop: CASSYASGRPYEQYF. CDR3 nucleotides: TGTGCCAGCAGTTACGCCTCGGGACGGCCCTACGAGCAGTACTTC.

This clonotype was observed a handful of times. The rearrangement uses TRBV29-1 and TRBJ1-1; TRBD1 matches 8 bases. The CDR3 totals 13 residues. V shed 5 bases and J 0 bases; nucleotides not matched to a gene: 2. Germline V gene sequence: CDR1 SQVTM, CDR2 ANQGSEA. In nucleotides, the CDR3 is TGCAGCGTTAGACAGGGGTTGAACACTGAAGCTTTCTTT. This sequence encodes CSVRQGLNTEAFF.

The rearrangement uses TRBV7-3 and TRBJ1-2, with 11 bases aligning to TRBD1. CDR1 is SGHTA, CDR2 FQGTGA, per germline. The CDR3 totals 16 residues. The junction had 11 bases not matched to a gene; V was cut back by 5 bases and J by 6 bases. CDR3 coding DNA: TGTGCCAGCAGCCCCACGGGGACAGGGGGGAATAATGGCTACACCTTC. It is translated as CASSPTGTGGNNGYTF. The complete variable domain, with remaining parts taken from reference TRBV7-3 and TRBJ1-2, reads GAGVSQTPSNKVTEKGKYVELRCDPISGHTALYWYRQSLGQGPEFLIYFQGTGAADDSGLPNDRFFAVRPEGSVSTLKIQRTERGDSAVYLCASSPTGTGGNNGYTFGSGTRLTVV.

This chain connects TRBV4-3 to TRBJ1-4, with 7 bases aligning to TRBD1. The CDR3 loop spans 17 amino acids. V gave up 1 base and J gave up 1 base; unmatched junction bases: 6. Germline loops: CDR1 LGHNA, CDR2 YSLEER. In DNA form, the CDR3 reads TGCGCCAGCAGCCAAGGGGCCCGACAGGGAACTAATGAAAAACTGTTTTTT. Protein sequence: CASSQGARQGTNEKLFF.

This clonotype was detected only a few times. The chain recombines TRBV5-1 with TRBJ2-3; weak D call: TRBD2 (6 bases). V was trimmed by 2 bases and J by 3 bases, leaving 16 bases between them. The germline CDR1 and CDR2 sequences are SGHRS and YFSETQ. The CDR3 sequence is 16 residues long. The CDR3 DNA follows: TGCGCCAGCAGCTTAGGAACGGCGGGACCAACAGATACGCAGTATTTT. This sequence encodes CASSLGTAGPTDTQYF.

This clonotype was recorded a few times. J is TRBJ1-2 and V is TRBV7-9, with 7 bases fitting TRBD1. CDR3 size: 16 residues. CDR1 SEHNR and CDR2 FQNEAQ come from the germline V gene (reference sequence). Unmatched junction bases numbered 5, after V lost 1 base and J lost 0 bases. Here the CDR3 DNA reads TGTGCCAGCAGCTTAGAGGGGACAGCAGCTAACTATGGCTACACCTTC. Amino acid sequence: CASSLEGTAANYGYTF.

There are a few counts of this clonotype. V gene TRBV28 combines with J gene TRBJ2-3; TRBD1 aligns across 7 bases. CDR1 is MDHEN, CDR2 SYDVKM, per germline. The J segment lost 0 bases and the V segment lost 4 bases, leaving 4 bases of the junction unmatched. The length of the CDR3 is 15 residues. The CDR3 coding sequence is TGTGCCAGCAGTTCTCCGGGACAGAGCACAGATACGCAGTATTTT. It codes for CASSSPGQSTDTQYF.

This clonotype was observed a few times. V usage is TRBV28 and J usage is TRBJ2-7; tentative D call: TRBD2 (5 bases). The CDR3 is made up of 14 amino acids. Trimming took 5 bases from V and 3 from J, leaving 14 bases between them. Germline V gene sequence: CDR1 MDHEN, CDR2 SYDVKM. CDR3: CASSLLPGDYEQYF. For the CDR3, the DNA is TGTGCCAGCAGTCTACTACCCGGGGACTACGAGCAGTACTTC.

The rearrangement joins TRBV25-1 to TRBJ2-4; D gene unclear. This CDR3 comprises 15 residues. Germline CDR1 is MGHDK and CDR2 is SYGVNS. Trimming left V 0 bases short and J 0 bases short, with 6 bases between. The CDR3 sequence: CASSEYGLAKNIQYF. CDR3 bases: TGTGCCAGCAGTGAATATGGGCTAGCCAAAAACATTCAGTACTTC.

This clonotype was seen a few times. The genes are TRBV6-5 and TRBJ1-4; no definite D call. CDR1 MNHEY and CDR2 SVGAGI come from the germline V gene. Trimming stripped 5 bases from V and 6 bases from J, with 16 bases between. The CDR3 contains 15 residues. The CDR3 loop is CASSRSPDGYEKLFF. For the CDR3, the DNA is TGTGCCAGCAGTCGATCCCCGGACGGGTATGAAAAACTGTTTTTT.

The chain has TRBV6-2 or TRBV6-3 and TRBJ2-7; D is unclear. Per the germline V gene, CDR1 is MNHEY and CDR2 is SVGEGT. The CDR3 is made up of 13 amino acids. V lost 0 bases to trimming and J lost 3 bases, with 6 bases between them. The CDR3 here is CASSYSSVYEQYF. The CDR3 nucleotides are TGTGCCAGCAGTTACTCATCGGTCTACGAGCAGTACTTC.

This chain uses TRBV2 with TRBJ1-5; no clear D gene. The V end was cut by 1 base, the J end by 9 bases, with 16 bases between. The CDR3 has 15 residues. The germline V gene has CDR1 SNHLY and CDR2 FYNNEI. The CDR3 nucleotides are TGTGCCAGCAGTGAAGGCGGCACAGTCCGAAGGCCCCAGCATTTT. Translating gives CASSEGGTVRRPQHF. Looking up the rest from reference TRBV2 and TRBJ1-5 gives the full variable domain: EPEVTQTPSHQVTQMGQEVILRCVPISNHLYFYWYRQILGQKVEFLVSFYNNEISEKSEIFDDQFSVERPDGSNFTLKIRSTKLEDSAMYFCASSEGGTVRRPQHFGDGTRLSIL.

V and J are TRBV20-1 and TRBJ2-1, with 7 bases identical to TRBD2. V lost 0 bases to trimming and J lost 3 bases; unmatched junction nucleotides: 8. This CDR3 has 16 residues. Germline CDR1 reads DFQATT; CDR2 reads SNEGSKA (reference sequence). The CDR3 region is CSARDFTGGYYNEQFF. Here the CDR3 DNA reads TGCAGTGCTAGAGATTTTACGGGAGGATACTACAATGAGCAGTTCTTC.

The chain joins TRBV12-3 or TRBV12-4 to TRBJ1-1, with D possibly TRBD1 on 6 matching bases. CDR3 length: 14 amino acids. V was clipped by 0 bases and J by 6 bases, with 11 bases between them. The CDR3 region is CASSLAGGPAEAFF. CDR3 DNA: TGTGCCAGCAGTTTAGCAGGGGGTCCCGCTGAAGCTTTCTTT.

The chain carries TRBV29-1 and TRBJ2-5, with unresolved D. There are 14 residues in the CDR3. Looked up from germline, CDR1 is SQVTM and CDR2 is ANQGSEA. With 3 bases removed from V and 4 bases from J, the gap between germline ends came to 15 bases. The CDR3 here is CSVDGSRSRETQYF. CDR3 sequence (DNA): TGCAGCGTTGATGGCAGCCGCTCAAGAGAGACCCAGTACTTC. The variable domain in full, with the rest retrieved from reference TRBV29-1 and TRBJ2-5, is SAVISQKPSRDICQRGTSLTIQCQVDSQVTMMFWYRQQPGQSLTLIATANQGSEATYESGFVIDKFPISRPNLTFSTLTVSNMSPEDSSIYLCSVDGSRSRETQYFGPGTRLLVL.

This clonotype was observed a few times. The CDR3: CSASPEVHLGGYTF. DNA for the CDR3: TGCAGTGCTAGTCCTGAGGTACACCTTGGAGGCTACACCTTC. The chain joins TRBV20-1 to TRBJ1-2; D unresolved. There are 14 residues in the CDR3. From germline, CDR1 is DFQATT and CDR2 SNEGSKA (reference sequence). Trimming pared 3 bases from V and 8 bases from J, leaving 19 bases between.